These 30 T cell receptor beta chains came from one sample sequenced in a study of control samples from healthy donors and cancer patients. Here immunoSEQ multiplex PCR was the method, and the copy in TCRdb shows in-frame clones only, minus some. The table has some 140,000 clones, approximately 86% seen once. Source material: blood. These receptors were taken from a woman aged 25 to 45 in good health.

The gene calls are TRBV7-3 and TRBJ2-2; the match to TRBD2 covers 7 bases. CDR1 is SGHTA and CDR2 is FQGTGA in the germline V gene. The CDR3 sequence is 16 residues long. The V segment lost 3 bases and the J segment 4 bases; nucleotides outside the gene matches: 8. CDR3 coding DNA: TGTGCCAGCAGCTTCTTTGGCGGGAGTACCACCGGGGAGCTGTTTTTT. It yields the protein CASSFFGGSTTGELFF.

The chain links TRBV18 to TRBJ2-1; 8 bases fit TRBD2. Germline V gene lookup returns CDR1 KGHSH and CDR2 LQKENI. V lost 2 bases to trimming and J lost 4 bases; unmatched junction nucleotides: 10. This CDR3 is 17 amino acids long. CDR3 nucleotides: TGTGCCAGCTCACCAGAAACGGGAGGGCCAGTATACAATGAGCAGTTCTTC. This translates into CASSPETGGPVYNEQFF.

CDR3 protein: CASSVEGQGLHIQYF. The CDR3 DNA sequence: TGTGCCAGCAGCGTAGAGGGGCAGGGTCTGCACATTCAGTACTTC. This chain links TRBV9 with TRBJ2-4; D might be TRBD1 (5 bases). V lost 0 bases and J 8 bases, leaving 15 bases between the germline ends. Per germline, CDR1 SGDLS and CDR2 YYNGEE. This CDR3 region has 15 residues. Full variable domain (remainder filled in from reference TRBV9 and TRBJ2-4): DSGVTQTPKHLITATGQRVTLRCSPRSGDLSVYWYQQSLDQGLQFLIQYYNGEERAKGNILERFSAQQFPDLHSELNLSSLELGDSALYFCASSVEGQGLHIQYFGAGTRLSVL.

The chain combines TRBV2 with TRBJ2-7; 10 bases map to TRBD1. The trim removed 8 bases at V and 2 bases at J, leaving 6 bases unmatched. The CDR3 extends over 14 amino acids. Per the germline V gene, CDR1 is SNHLY and CDR2 is FYNNEI. For the CDR3, the DNA is TGTGCCAGCGGAAAGGGACAGGGGACCTACGAGCAGTACTTC. Its protein is CASGKGQGTYEQYF.

The rearrangement uses TRBV6-6 and TRBJ1-2, with D perhaps TRBD1 (6 bases). Germline V lookup: CDR1 MNHNY, CDR2 SVGAGI (reference sequence). The CDR3 loop spans 15 amino acids. The V gene lost 5 bases and the J gene lost 4 bases, with 17 bases spanning the gap. CDR3 in amino acids: CASSTPQGLGYGYTF. For the CDR3, the DNA is TGTGCCAGCAGTACCCCACAGGGCCTGGGCTATGGCTACACCTTC.

This rearrangement joins TRBV5-5 to TRBJ2-5; D unresolved. The CDR3 loop spans 12 amino acids. Germline V lookup: CDR1 SGHKS, CDR2 YYEKEE (reference sequence). V shed 0 bases and J shed 6 bases, with 6 bases lying between them. CDR3 DNA sequence: TGTGCCAGCAGCTTGGAGACGAAGACCCAGTACTTC. Its translation is CASSLETKTQYF.

Here the CDR3 DNA reads TGTGCCAGCAGTCCCAGGGGACAGGATGAGAACACTGAAGCTTTCTTT. Translating gives CASSPRGQDENTEAFF. This sequence joins TRBV28 and TRBJ1-1; 8 positions agree with TRBD1. The trim removed 5 bases at V and 1 base at J, leaving 9 bases unmatched. This CDR3 comprises 16 residues. Germline-derived CDR1 and CDR2 are MDHEN and SYDVKM. Using reference TRBV28 and TRBJ1-1 for the parts outside the CDR3, the full variable domain is DVKVTQSSRYLVKRTGEKVFLECVQDMDHENMFWYRQDPGLGLRLIYFSYDVKMKEKGDIPEGYSVSREKKERFSLILESASTNQTSMYLCASSPRGQDENTEAFFGQGTRLTVV.

The chain links TRBV5-1 to TRBJ2-6; no reliable D call. The germline V and J ends were trimmed by 0 bases and 0 bases, with 7 bases remaining between them. Per the germline V gene, CDR1 is SGHRS and CDR2 is YFSETQ. The CDR3 is 16 amino acids. CDR3: CASSLDPNSGANVLTF. CDR3 coding DNA: TGCGCCAGCAGCTTGGATCCCAACTCTGGGGCCAACGTCCTGACTTTC.

With respect to this clone: Compared with germline, one end of the junction differs, possibly owing to a read error. This chain links TRBV7-3 with TRBJ1-2, with 7 nucleotides matching TRBD1. Germline CDR1 reads SGHTA; CDR2 reads FQGTGA. The CDR3 totals 15 residues. The CDR3 DNA sequence: TGTGCCAGCAGCCTAACAGGGGACGGTTTTGATGGCTACACCTTC. Translation: CASSLTGDGFDGYTF.

CDR3 loop: CASRWDVAYNEQFF. In nucleotides, the CDR3 is TGTGCCAGCAGGTGGGACGTCGCCTACAATGAGCAGTTCTTC. The V gene is TRBV6-6, the J gene TRBJ2-1; the D call may be TRBD1 or TRBD2 (5 bases each). This CDR3 comprises 14 residues. Trimming stripped 6 bases from V and 2 bases from J, with 11 bases between. Germline V gives CDR1 MNHNY, CDR2 SVGAGI (reference sequence).

This chain uses TRBV11-2 with TRBJ2-1; the match to TRBD2 covers 10 bases. Germline CDR1 is SGHAT and CDR2 is FQNNGV. The CDR3 spans 18 residues. J was trimmed by 7 bases and V by 3 bases; bases with no gene match: 15. CDR3 coding DNA: TGTGCCAGCAGCTTGGGGAGGACTAGCGGTCCCAGCTGGAATGAGCAGTTCTTC. It is translated as CASSLGRTSGPSWNEQFF.

The rearrangement joins TRBV24-1 to TRBJ2-3; D is possibly TRBD1 or TRBD2 (5 bases each). V shed 2 bases and J shed 4 bases, with 18 bases lying between them. Germline V lookup: CDR1 KGHDR, CDR2 SFDVKD. The CDR3 has 17 residues. The CDR3: CATSDSGALAPPDTQYF. The CDR3 nucleotides read TGTGCCACCAGTGATTCTGGGGCCCTAGCACCCCCAGATACGCAGTATTTT.

The chain combines TRBV12-5 with TRBJ2-3; D not resolved. Trimming cost V 9 bases and J 1 base, with 14 bases left between them. Germline CDR1 is LGHNT and CDR2 is FRNRAP. This CDR3 is built from 14 residues. The chain's CDR3 is CASTPGPGTDTQYF. CDR3 bases: TGTGCTAGCACGCCTGGGCCTGGCACAGATACGCAGTATTTT.

This chain joins TRBV7-3 and TRBJ1-1; D perhaps matches TRBD1 (5 bases). The CDR3 spans 14 residues. Germline lookup yields CDR1 SGHTA and CDR2 FQGTGA. V was pared by 5 bases and J by 2 bases, with 12 bases between. CDR3 protein: CASSAAGTNTEAFF. DNA for the CDR3: TGTGCCAGCAGCGCCGCAGGGACCAACACTGAAGCTTTCTTT.

This sequence joins TRBV6-5 and TRBJ1-3; tentatively, D is TRBD1 (6 bases). Trimming left V 0 bases short and J 4 bases short, with 13 bases between. Per germline, CDR1 MNHEY and CDR2 SVGAGI. The CDR3 length is 16 residues. In DNA form, the CDR3 reads TGTGCCAGCAGTTACTCGGGCCAGGGGCCGGGAAACACCATATATTTT. This sequence encodes CASSYSGQGPGNTIYF.

V and J are TRBV15 and TRBJ2-7; no definite D call. CDR3 length equals 11 residues. The ends were cut back, 9 bases at V and 2 bases at J, with 8 bases in the middle. Looked up from germline, CDR1 is LNHNV and CDR2 is YYDKDF (reference sequence). CDR3 sequence: CATGGPYEQYF. CDR3 coding DNA: TGTGCCACGGGCGGCCCCTACGAGCAGTACTTC.

This clone appeared a few times. This chain uses TRBV5-1 with TRBJ1-3; D gene uncertain. V shed 4 bases and J shed 0 bases, with 2 bases lying between them. The CDR3 is 12 residues long. Germline CDR1 is SGHRS and CDR2 is YFSETQ. DNA for the CDR3: TGCGCCAGCAGCGACTCTGGAAACACCATATATTTT. This encodes CASSDSGNTIYF.

The V gene is TRBV4-1, the J gene TRBJ1-1, with 9 bases aligning to TRBD1. Trimming cost V 6 bases and J 3 bases; bases outside gene matches: 11. This CDR3 spans 16 amino acids. Germline V CDR1 and CDR2: MGHRA, YSYEKL. Here the CDR3 DNA reads TGCGCCAGCAGACTCAACCCGGGACAGGGCTACACTGAAGCTTTCTTT. Protein product: CASRLNPGQGYTEAFF.

The J gene is TRBJ1-5, the V gene TRBV6-5, with D maybe TRBD1 (5 bases). This CDR3 is 14 amino acids long. Trimming cost V 9 bases and J 0 bases, with 12 bases left between them. Germline V gene sequence: CDR1 MNHEY, CDR2 SVGAGI. CDR3 in DNA: TGTGCCAGTCGGGACCGCTATAGCAATCAGCCCCAGCATTTT. Its protein product is CASRDRYSNQPQHF.

The chain has TRBV11-1 and TRBJ2-1, with D uncertain. CDR1 is SGHAT and CDR2 is FQDESV in the germline V gene (reference sequence). There are 13 residues in the CDR3. V shed 0 bases and J shed 7 bases, with 7 bases lying between them. The CDR3 coding sequence is TGTGCCAGCAGCTTAGCGCCGGGTAATGAGCAGTTCTTC. Its translation: CASSLAPGNEQFF.

The chain links TRBV6-1 to TRBJ1-6; no clear D gene. V was shortened by 3 bases and J by 8 bases, with 8 bases between the two germline ends. Germline V gene lookup returns CDR1 MNHNS and CDR2 SASEGT. The CDR3 is 13 amino acids. CDR3 in amino acids: CASSEAEYSPLHF. Written as DNA, the CDR3 is TGTGCCAGCAGTGAGGCCGAGTATTCACCCCTCCACTTT.

The chain links TRBV4-2 to TRBJ2-2, with a possible D match to TRBD1 (7 bases). Germline V gene sequence: CDR1 LGHNA, CDR2 YNFKEQ. The CDR3 has 16 residues. The germline V and J ends were trimmed by 1 base and 3 bases, with 12 bases remaining between them. Written as DNA, the CDR3 is TGTGCCAGCAGCCAAGGGAGGGGGCTGGACACCGGGGAGCTGTTTTTT. It is translated as CASSQGRGLDTGELFF.

This clone appeared once. V is TRBV7-2 and J is TRBJ2-7, with D possibly being TRBD1 or TRBD2 (5 bases each). The V end was cut by 4 bases, the J end by 2 bases, with 15 bases between. This CDR3 comprises 15 residues. CDR1 is SGHTA, CDR2 FQGNSA, per germline. CDR3 region: CASSSSLGETYEQYF. CDR3 coding DNA: TGTGCCAGCAGCTCGAGTTTGGGGGAAACCTACGAGCAGTACTTC.

The rearrangement joins TRBV19 to TRBJ2-2; no clear D. This CDR3 has 14 residues. Germline loops: CDR1 LNHDA, CDR2 SQIVND (reference sequence). Trimming removed 5 bases at V and 4 bases at J, with 11 bases between. The CDR3 nucleotides are TGTGCCAGTAGTCCCCAATCGGGCACCGGGGAGCTGTTTTTT. Translated: CASSPQSGTGELFF.

The chain carries TRBV10-1 and TRBJ2-2; D not certain. The V end was cut by 6 bases, the J end by 3 bases, with 17 bases between. From germline, CDR1 is WNHNN and CDR2 SYGVQD (reference sequence). The CDR3 has 16 residues. The CDR3 reads CASSDARGRDTGELFF. The CDR3 nucleotides read TGCGCCAGCAGCGACGCAAGAGGACGGGACACCGGGGAGCTGTTTTTT.

This chain links TRBV28 with TRBJ2-3; the D gene is possibly TRBD2 (5 bases). V lost 5 bases, J lost 2 bases, and 11 bases lay in between. Germline lookup yields CDR1 MDHEN and CDR2 SYDVKM. The CDR3 has 14 amino acids. Here the CDR3 reads CASSGLLDTDTQYF. CDR3 in DNA: TGTGCCAGCAGTGGCCTACTAGACACAGATACGCAGTATTTT.

The chain uses TRBV7-9 and TRBJ2-3, with no clear D. The ends were cut back, 5 bases at V and 0 bases at J, with 12 bases in the middle. The germline CDR1 and CDR2 sequences are SEHNR and FQNEAQ (reference sequence). The CDR3 spans 15 residues. CDR3 nucleotide sequence: TGTGCCAGCAGCCGATACGCGGTTAGCACAGATACGCAGTATTTT. Translating gives CASSRYAVSTDTQYF.

The chain employs TRBV9 and TRBJ2-3; no firm D call. The CDR3 spans 15 residues. The V gene lost 0 bases and the J gene lost 4 bases, with 12 bases spanning the gap. Germline V gene lookup returns CDR1 SGDLS and CDR2 YYNGEE. CDR3 DNA: TGTGCCAGCAGCGTAGCAACACAACCGTCAGATACGCAGTATTTT. This sequence encodes CASSVATQPSDTQYF.

This clone was detected only once. This chain connects TRBV5-8 to TRBJ2-5; no definite D call. Germline values: CDR1 SGHTS, CDR2 YDEGEE. Trimming removed 4 bases at V and 2 bases at J, with 21 bases between. This CDR3 is 17 amino acids long. The CDR3 protein is CASSQFGRLGLQETQYF. CDR3 DNA sequence: TGTGCCAGCAGCCAATTCGGACGGCTGGGCCTTCAAGAGACCCAGTACTTC.

The chain uses TRBV2 and TRBJ1-5; D gene uncertain. Germline CDR1 is SNHLY and CDR2 is FYNNEI. The V end was cut by 4 bases, the J end by 1 base, with 11 bases between. This CDR3 contains 15 residues. The CDR3 sequence: CASSVMGISNQPQHF. In nucleotides, the CDR3 is TGTGCCAGCAGTGTCATGGGGATAAGCAATCAGCCCCAGCATTTT. Filled out from reference TRBV2 and TRBJ1-5, the complete variable domain reads EPEVTQTPSHQVTQMGQEVILRCVPISNHLYFYWYRQILGQKVEFLVSFYNNEISEKSEIFDDQFSVERPDGSNFTLKIRSTKLEDSAMYFCASSVMGISNQPQHFGDGTRLSIL.